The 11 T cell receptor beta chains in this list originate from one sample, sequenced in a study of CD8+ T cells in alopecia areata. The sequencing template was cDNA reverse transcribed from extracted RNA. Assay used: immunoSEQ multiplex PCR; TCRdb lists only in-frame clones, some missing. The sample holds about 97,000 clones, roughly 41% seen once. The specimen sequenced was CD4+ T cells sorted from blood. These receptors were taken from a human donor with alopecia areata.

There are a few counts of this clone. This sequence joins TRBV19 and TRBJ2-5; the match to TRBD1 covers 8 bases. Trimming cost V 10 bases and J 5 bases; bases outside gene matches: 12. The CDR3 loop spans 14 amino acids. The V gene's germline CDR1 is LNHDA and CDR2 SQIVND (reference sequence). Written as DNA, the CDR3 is TGTGCCACCGCGGACAGGGCCAACTTTGAGACCCAGTACTTC. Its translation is CATADRANFETQYF.

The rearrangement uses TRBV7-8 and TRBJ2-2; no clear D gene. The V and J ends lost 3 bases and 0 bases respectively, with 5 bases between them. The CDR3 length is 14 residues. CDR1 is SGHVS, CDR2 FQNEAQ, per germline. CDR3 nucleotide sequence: TGTGCCAGCAGCTTTTTTCCGAACACCGGGGAGCTGTTTTTT. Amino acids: CASSFFPNTGELFF.

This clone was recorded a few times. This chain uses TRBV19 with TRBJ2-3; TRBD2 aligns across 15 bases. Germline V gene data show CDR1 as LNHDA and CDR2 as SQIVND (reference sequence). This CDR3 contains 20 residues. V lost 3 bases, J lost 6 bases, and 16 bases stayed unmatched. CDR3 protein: CASSMVGGRGLAGGDDTQYF. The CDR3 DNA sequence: TGTGCCAGTAGTATGGTCGGAGGTCGAGGACTAGCGGGAGGGGACGATACGCAGTATTTT.

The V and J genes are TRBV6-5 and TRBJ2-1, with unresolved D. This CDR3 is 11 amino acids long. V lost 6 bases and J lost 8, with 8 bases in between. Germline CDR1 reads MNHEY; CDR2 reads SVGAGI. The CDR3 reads CASRKGYEQFF. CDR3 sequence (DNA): TGTGCCAGCAGAAAGGGTTATGAGCAGTTCTTC.

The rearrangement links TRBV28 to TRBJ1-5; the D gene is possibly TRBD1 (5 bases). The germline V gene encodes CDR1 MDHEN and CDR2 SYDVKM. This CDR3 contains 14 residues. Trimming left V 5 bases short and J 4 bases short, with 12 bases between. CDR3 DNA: TGTGCCAGCAGTAAACCAGGGCTGAATCAGCCCCAGCATTTT. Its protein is CASSKPGLNQPQHF.

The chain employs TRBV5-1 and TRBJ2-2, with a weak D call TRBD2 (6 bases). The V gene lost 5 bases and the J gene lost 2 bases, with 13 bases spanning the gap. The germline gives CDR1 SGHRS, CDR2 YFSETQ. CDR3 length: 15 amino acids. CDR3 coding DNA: TGCGCCAGCAGGATAGTAGCGGCCAACACCGGGGAGCTGTTTTTT. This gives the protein CASRIVAANTGELFF.

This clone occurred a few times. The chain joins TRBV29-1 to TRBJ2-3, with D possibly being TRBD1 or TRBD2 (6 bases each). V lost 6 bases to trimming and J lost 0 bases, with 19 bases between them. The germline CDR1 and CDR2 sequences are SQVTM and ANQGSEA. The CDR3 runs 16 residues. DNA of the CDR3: TGCAGCGTCGATGATCGGGGGCGAGTAAGCACAGATACGCAGTATTTT. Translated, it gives CSVDDRGRVSTDTQYF.

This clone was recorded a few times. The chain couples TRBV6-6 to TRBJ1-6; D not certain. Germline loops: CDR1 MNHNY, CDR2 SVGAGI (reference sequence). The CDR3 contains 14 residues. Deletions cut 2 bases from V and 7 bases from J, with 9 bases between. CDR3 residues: CASSYGGRNSPLHF. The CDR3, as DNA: TGTGCCAGCAGTTACGGAGGACGAAATTCACCCCTCCACTTT.

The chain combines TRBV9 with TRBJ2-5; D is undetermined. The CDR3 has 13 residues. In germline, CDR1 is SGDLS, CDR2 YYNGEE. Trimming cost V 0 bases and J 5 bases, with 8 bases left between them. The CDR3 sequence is CASSVGAEETQYF. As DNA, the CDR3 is TGTGCCAGCAGCGTAGGGGCGGAGGAGACCCAGTACTTC. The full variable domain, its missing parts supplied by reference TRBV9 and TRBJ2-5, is DSGVTQTPKHLITATGQRVTLRCSPRSGDLSVYWYQQSLDQGLQFLIQYYNGEERAKGNILERFSAQQFPDLHSELNLSSLELGDSALYFCASSVGAEETQYFGPGTRLLVL.

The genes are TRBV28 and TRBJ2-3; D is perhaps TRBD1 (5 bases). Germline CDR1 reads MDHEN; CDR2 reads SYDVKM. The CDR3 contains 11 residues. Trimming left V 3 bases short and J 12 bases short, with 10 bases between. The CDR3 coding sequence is TGTGCCAGCAGTTTTGCAGGGCCCCAGTATTTT. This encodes CASSFAGPQYF. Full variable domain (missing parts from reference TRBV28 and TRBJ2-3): DVKVTQSSRYLVKRTGEKVFLECVQDMDHENMFWYRQDPGLGLRLIYFSYDVKMKEKGDIPEGYSVSREKKERFSLILESASTNQTSMYLCASSFAGPQYFGPGTRLTVL.

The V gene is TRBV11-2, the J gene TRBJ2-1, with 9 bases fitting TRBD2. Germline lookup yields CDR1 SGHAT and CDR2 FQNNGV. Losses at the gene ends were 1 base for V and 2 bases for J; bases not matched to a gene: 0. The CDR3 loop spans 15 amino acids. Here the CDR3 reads CASSLVAGAYNEQFF. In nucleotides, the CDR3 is TGTGCCAGCAGCTTAGTAGCGGGAGCCTACAATGAGCAGTTCTTC.